The 12 T cell receptor beta chains given below trace back to one sample, sequenced in a study of shared clonotypes between healthy human individuals. Generated by immunoSEQ multiplex PCR, the TCRdb table keeps only in-frame clones and is missing some. The repertoire consists of around 83,000 clones, with 62% occurring once and the leading ten covering over 50%. The sequenced sample was memory CD8+ T cells sorted from blood. Documented subset: CD45RO+ cells pooled with CCR7-negative TemRA cells. These TCRs come from a man aged 25-45 years in good health.

The chain joins TRBV6-1 to TRBJ2-3, with a weak D call TRBD1 (8 bases). V lost 5 bases and J lost 5, with 17 bases in between. There are 15 residues in the CDR3. Germline CDR1 and CDR2: MNHNS and SASEGT. In DNA, the CDR3 is TGTGCCAGCAGTCAAGGACAGGGCGGGGGAGATACGCAGTATTTT. Translation gives CASSQGQGGGDTQYF.

This clone occurred many times. The chain joins TRBV11-2 to TRBJ2-7, with unresolved D. Trimming removed 0 bases at V and 4 bases at J, with 7 bases between. CDR1 SGHAT and CDR2 FQNNGV come from the germline V gene. This CDR3 is built from 13 residues. The CDR3 nucleotides are TGTGCCAGCAGCTTAGACCCCAGATACGAGCAGTACTTC. Amino acids: CASSLDPRYEQYF.

The genes are TRBV7-9 and TRBJ2-7; D gene unclear. Deletions cut 3 bases from V and 2 bases from J, with 11 bases between. CDR3 size: 14 residues. Germline lookup yields CDR1 SEHNR and CDR2 FQNEAQ (reference sequence). CDR3 coding DNA: TGTGCCAGCAGCTTCGACTCGATGACCTACGAGCAGTACTTC. Protein product: CASSFDSMTYEQYF.

This clone is a singleton in its sample. CDR3 in DNA: TGCGCCAGCAGCCAGTCCTATAGGGACAGTGGCTACGAGCAGTACTTC. Translated: CASSQSYRDSGYEQYF. The chain carries TRBV4-1 and TRBJ2-7; 7 bases line up with TRBD1. The V gene end was trimmed by 3 bases and the J gene end by 3 bases; junction bases not matched to a gene: 11. The germline V gene has CDR1 MGHRA and CDR2 YSYEKL. The CDR3 totals 16 residues.

The chain carries TRBV6-6 and TRBJ2-3; D remains unclear. Germline CDR1 is MNHNY and CDR2 is SVGAGI (reference sequence). The CDR3 has 14 amino acids. V was pared by 6 bases and J by 2 bases, with 12 bases between. CDR3 sequence reads: CASSHGSPTDTQYF. CDR3 DNA sequence: TGTGCCAGCAGCCACGGCAGTCCCACAGATACGCAGTATTTT.

This clone rates as large. CDR3 in DNA: TGTGCCAGCAGCGCAACGGGACTAGCGGGTGACAATGAGCAGTTCTTC. It translates to CASSATGLAGDNEQFF. The rearrangement joins TRBV7-9 to TRBJ2-1; 12 positions match TRBD2. The junction had 7 bases not matched to a gene; V was cut back by 5 bases and J by 5 bases. The CDR3 is made up of 16 amino acids. Germline-derived CDR1 and CDR2 are SEHNR and FQNEAQ (reference sequence).

The V and J genes are TRBV30 and TRBJ2-7, with 7 bases aligning to TRBD1. From germline, CDR1 is GTSNPN and CDR2 SVGIG (reference sequence). Trimming cost V 2 bases and J 2 bases; bases outside gene matches: 3. There are 13 residues in the CDR3. CDR3 loop: CAWSQGVTYEQYF. CDR3 coding DNA: TGTGCCTGGAGTCAGGGGGTGACCTACGAGCAGTACTTC.

This clone was seen a single time. The V gene is TRBV7-2, the J gene TRBJ1-5; 8 nucleotides match TRBD1. Germline V gene lookup returns CDR1 SGHTA and CDR2 FQGNSA. V was clipped by 1 base and J by 3 bases; unmatched bases: 5. The CDR3 has 16 amino acids. DNA for the CDR3: TGTGCCAGCAGCTTAGACCGGACAGGGTTCAATCAGCCCCAGCATTTT. This encodes CASSLDRTGFNQPQHF.

The table lists this clone with a few counts. V gene TRBV7-9 combines with J gene TRBJ2-2; tentatively, D is TRBD2 (5 bases). In germline, CDR1 is SEHNR, CDR2 FQNEAQ (reference sequence). V lost 0 bases and J lost 8, with 10 bases in between. This CDR3 contains 14 residues. The CDR3 DNA is TGTGCCAGCAGCTTAGCTCTAGCCCCGGGGGAGCTGTTTTTT. It specifies CASSLALAPGELFF.

V usage is TRBV7-9 and J usage is TRBJ2-1, with TRBD2 identical over 7 bases. After removal of 4 bases from V and 5 bases from J, the junction contained 5 bases not matched to a gene. This CDR3 spans 14 amino acids. Germline CDR1 SEHNR, CDR2 FQNEAQ (reference sequence). In DNA form, the CDR3 reads TGTGCCAGCAGCTCCCGGCGGGAGCACAATGAGCAGTTCTTC. Translating it yields CASSSRREHNEQFF.

About this clone itself: The same CDR3 is also encoded by other DNA sequences in this sample. The chain is built from TRBV6-5 and TRBJ2-5; D might be TRBD2 (6 bases). CDR3 length: 12 residues. The germline gives CDR1 MNHEY, CDR2 SVGAGI. Between the trimmed V and J ends, which lost 2 bases and 5 bases, there was a span of 6 bases. As DNA, the CDR3 is TGTGCCAGCAGTTACGGGGGGGAGACCCAGTACTTC. This gives the protein CASSYGGETQYF.

This clone has just a few counts. The chain couples TRBV6-1 to TRBJ1-1, with 7 nucleotides matching TRBD1. Germline V gene sequence: CDR1 MNHNS, CDR2 SASEGT. This CDR3 is 15 amino acids long. V lost 2 bases, J lost 1 base, and 4 bases stayed unmatched. This CDR3 reads CASSEPGQANTEAFF. The CDR3 DNA follows: TGTGCCAGCAGTGAACCAGGACAGGCGAACACTGAAGCTTTCTTT.